This T cell receptor (beta chain) derives from a study of blood T cell repertoires in COVID-19 (dated by TCRdb to 2020 to 2022). The study in broad terms: Samples covering the acute and convalescent phases of COVID-19 were provided by collaborators in the United States, Italy and Spain. The prospective study material was composed of cDNA or gDNA derived from T cells, B-cell-depleted T cells, or PBMCs. Subjects who had been exposed to COVID-19, were actively infected with it, or had recovered from it provided the deeply sampled blood TCRbeta repertoires that made up the dataset. A freely available public database, intended as a resource for researchers studying the immune response to SARS-CoV-2, is where the repertoires were released. The samples were drawn from the first 160 participants of the ongoing ImmuneRACE study and from under 1,500 subjects provided by 6 global collaborators. A de-identified subject ID, COVID-19 status, age in years and sex were almost always included in the sample metadata. Where available, HLA class I and class II types were taken from metadata supplied by the sample provider and were not determined by assay-based typing.

Participants in the prospective study were aged roughly 18 to 89 years, lived in about two dozen United States geographic areas, and enrolled through a virtual design. In the prospective study, cohorts were assigned on the basis of participant-reported clinical history obtained from a screening survey and a study questionnaire. ImmuneRACE Cohort 3 recovered participants were defined by two consecutive negative NP/OP PCR tests, healthcare professional clearance, or symptom resolution. Each participant in the prospective study had whole blood, serum and a nasopharyngeal or oropharyngeal swab collected by mobile phlebotomists. Prospective study participants could optionally give additional blood draws and questionnaires over a roughly 2-month period. Prospective study blood samples were shipped either frozen or at room temperature before DNA extraction. Per the germline V gene (reference sequence), LNHDA is the CDR1 and SQIVND is the CDR2. The V and J ends are trimmed by 3 bases and 5 bases, leaving 10 bases between them. Its CDR3 holds 14 amino acids, cysteine through phenylalanine. CDR3 DNA is the only sequence kept; it has 42 bases, read in frame from the first base.

On the study overall, not on this receptor specifically: Clinical and demographic metadata were provided uncurated, with the amount varying by source and participant.

TCRbeta CDR3 regions were amplified from genomic DNA using the immunoSEQ Assay, a bias-controlled multiplex PCR. Turning to the authors' computational methods: Nucleated cell counts per sample were estimated from amplification of reference gene primers within the assay. To quantify the absolute abundance of each unique TCRbeta CDR3 rearrangement, sequence reads were collapsed and filtered. Productive Simpson clonality was computed per sample as the square root of Simpson's diversity index over productive rearrangements. TCRdb took this table from immuneACCESS and kept in-frame rearrangements with V and J called. Such tables lack part of the clones; where checked against another copy, unresolved V genes explain under half of the gap, and the rest is unexplained. The V and J calls and clone size were taken over from that table, and D and trimming were inferred from the DNA. This sample is represented by some 330,000 clones; 80% to 90% of them were singletons. In total, the top ten clones hold about 4.6% of the sample.

Details on this clone: Its antigen remains unidentified. Nothing much larger sits one base from this clone, and base qualities are not available.

Specimen: PBMCs or T cells enriched from blood (not recorded which). This chain joins TRBV19 to TRBJ2-2, and perhaps TRBD2 as D gene, on 5 matching bases. The receptor comes from a man under 40 who had recovered from COVID-19. The CDR3 loop reads CASSIGSGTGELFF. The nucleotides are TGTGCCAGTAGTATTGGATCGGGGACCGGGGAGCTGTTTTTT.